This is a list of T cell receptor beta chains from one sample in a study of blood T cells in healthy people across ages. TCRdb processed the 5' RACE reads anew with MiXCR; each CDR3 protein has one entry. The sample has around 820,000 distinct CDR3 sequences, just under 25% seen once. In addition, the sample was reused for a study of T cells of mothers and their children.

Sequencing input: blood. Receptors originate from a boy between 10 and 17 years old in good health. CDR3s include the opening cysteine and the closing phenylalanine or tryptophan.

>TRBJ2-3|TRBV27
CASSSPGLAGVTDTQYF
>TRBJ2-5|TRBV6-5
CASSYRQGTQYF
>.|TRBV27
CASSHLDSPYEQYF
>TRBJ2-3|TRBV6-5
CATKARGGADTQYF
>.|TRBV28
CASSLRGTQYF
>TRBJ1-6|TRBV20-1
CSARTGGLYNSPLHF
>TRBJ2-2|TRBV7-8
CASSVIAGAPGELFF
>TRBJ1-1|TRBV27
CASSSPAGVNTGAFF
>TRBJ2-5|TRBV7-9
CASSLAQYRETQYF
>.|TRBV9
CASSAGLAGGLEGYEQYF
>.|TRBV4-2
CASRIGQGQGHEQFF
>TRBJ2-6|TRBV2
CAGRTGLGGANVLTF
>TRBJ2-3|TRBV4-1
CASSLVGGVGTDTQYF
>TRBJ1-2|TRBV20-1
CSARVRDRGLDGYTF
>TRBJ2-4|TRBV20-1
CSANTGGTAKNIQYF
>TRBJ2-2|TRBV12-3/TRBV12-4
CASSFQSTNTGELLF
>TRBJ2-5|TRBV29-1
CTIQGAGETQYF
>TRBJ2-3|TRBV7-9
CASSPTSGAQYF
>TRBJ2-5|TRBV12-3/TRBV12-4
CASSLAAQGVETQYF
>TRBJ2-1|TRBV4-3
CASSQSRDFNNEQFF
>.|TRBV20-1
CSARPYYEQYF
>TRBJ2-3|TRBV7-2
CASSSKWTSGGAHTQYF
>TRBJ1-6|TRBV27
CASSFTGTGTPLHF
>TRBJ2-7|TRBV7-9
CASSSRRGGGSYEQYF
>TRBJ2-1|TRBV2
CASSRQGGGYNEQFF
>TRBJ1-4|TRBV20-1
CSAPPGVGEKLFF
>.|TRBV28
CASSFAGVDEQYF
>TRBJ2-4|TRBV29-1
CSVLDRTKNIQYF